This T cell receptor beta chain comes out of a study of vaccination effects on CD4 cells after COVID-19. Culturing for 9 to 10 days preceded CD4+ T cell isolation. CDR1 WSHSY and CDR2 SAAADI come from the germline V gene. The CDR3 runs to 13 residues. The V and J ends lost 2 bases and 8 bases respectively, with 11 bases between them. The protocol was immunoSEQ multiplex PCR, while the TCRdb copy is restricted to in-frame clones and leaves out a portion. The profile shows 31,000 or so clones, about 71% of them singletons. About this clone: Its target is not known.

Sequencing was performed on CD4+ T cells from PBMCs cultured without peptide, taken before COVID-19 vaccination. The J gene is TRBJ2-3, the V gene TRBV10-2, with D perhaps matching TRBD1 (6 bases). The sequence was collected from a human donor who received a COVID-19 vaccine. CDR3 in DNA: TGCGCCAGCAGTGAGGGGGGCTCAGTTACGCAGTATTTT. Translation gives CASSEGGSVTQYF.